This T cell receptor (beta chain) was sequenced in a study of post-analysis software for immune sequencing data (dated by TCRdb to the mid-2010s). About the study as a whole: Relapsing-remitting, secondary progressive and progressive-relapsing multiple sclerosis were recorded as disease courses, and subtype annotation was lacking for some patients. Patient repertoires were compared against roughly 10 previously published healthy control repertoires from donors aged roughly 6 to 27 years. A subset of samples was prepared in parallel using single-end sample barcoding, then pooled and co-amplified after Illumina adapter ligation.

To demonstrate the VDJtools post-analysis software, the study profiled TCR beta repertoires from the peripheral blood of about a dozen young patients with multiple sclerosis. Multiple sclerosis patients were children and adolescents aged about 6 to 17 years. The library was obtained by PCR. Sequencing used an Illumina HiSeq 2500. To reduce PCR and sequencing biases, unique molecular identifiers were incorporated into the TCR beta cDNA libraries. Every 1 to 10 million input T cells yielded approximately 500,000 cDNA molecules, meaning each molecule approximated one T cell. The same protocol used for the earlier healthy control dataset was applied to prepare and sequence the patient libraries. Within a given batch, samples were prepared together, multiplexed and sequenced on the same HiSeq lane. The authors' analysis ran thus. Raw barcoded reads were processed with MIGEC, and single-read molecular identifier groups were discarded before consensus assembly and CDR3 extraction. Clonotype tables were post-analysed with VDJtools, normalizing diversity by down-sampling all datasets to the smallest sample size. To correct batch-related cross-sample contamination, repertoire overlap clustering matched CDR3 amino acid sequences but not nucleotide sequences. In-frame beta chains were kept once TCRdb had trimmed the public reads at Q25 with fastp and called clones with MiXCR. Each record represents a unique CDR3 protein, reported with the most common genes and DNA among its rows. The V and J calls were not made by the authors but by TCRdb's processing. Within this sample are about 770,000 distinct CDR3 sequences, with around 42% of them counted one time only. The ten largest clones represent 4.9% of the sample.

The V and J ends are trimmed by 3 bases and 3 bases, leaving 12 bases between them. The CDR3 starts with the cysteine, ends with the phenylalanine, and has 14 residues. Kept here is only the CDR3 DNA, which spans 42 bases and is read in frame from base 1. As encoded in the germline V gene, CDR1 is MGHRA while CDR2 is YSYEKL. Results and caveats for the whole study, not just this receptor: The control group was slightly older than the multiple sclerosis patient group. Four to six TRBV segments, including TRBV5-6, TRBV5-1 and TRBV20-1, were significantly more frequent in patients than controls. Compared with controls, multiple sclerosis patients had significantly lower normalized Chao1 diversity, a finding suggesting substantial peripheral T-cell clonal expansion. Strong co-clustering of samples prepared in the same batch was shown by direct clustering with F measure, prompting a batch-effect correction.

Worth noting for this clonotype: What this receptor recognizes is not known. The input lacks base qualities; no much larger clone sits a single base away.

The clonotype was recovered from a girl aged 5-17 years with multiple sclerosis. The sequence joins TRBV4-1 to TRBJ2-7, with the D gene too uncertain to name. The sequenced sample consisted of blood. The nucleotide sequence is TGCGCCAGCAGCCACACCACTCATAACTACGAGCAGTACTTC. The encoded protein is CASSHTTHNYEQYF.